These 3 T cell receptor beta chains came from one sample sequenced in a study of blood T cell repertoires in COVID-19 (dated by TCRdb to 2020 to 2022). Library method: the immunoSEQ multiplex PCR assay. The table comes from immuneACCESS by way of TCRdb, which keeps in-frame sequences with V and J called. Part of the clones is missing from these tables; in studies checked, under half for an unresolved V gene and the rest for unknown reasons. This sample lists 89,000 or so clones; approximately 81% were detected once. The leading ten clones occupy over 35% of the sample. The sequenced material came from peripheral blood. These receptors came from an elderly man with acute or convalescent COVID-19.

V gene TRBV6-5 combines with J gene TRBJ1-1; the match to TRBD1 covers 10 bases. J was trimmed by 4 bases and V by 1 base; bases with no gene match: 6. The CDR3 has 16 residues. The germline CDR1 and CDR2 sequences are MNHEY and SVGAGI. The CDR3 region has the DNA TGTGCCAGCAGTTACTTTTTTGGACAGGGGGGCACTGAAGCTTTCTTT. This gives the protein CASSYFFGQGGTEAFF.

For the CDR3, the DNA is TGTGCCTGGAGTTCCTCCCCCGGGACTAGCGGGACCGAGCAGTACTTC. It codes for CAWSSSPGTSGTEQYF. The chain carries TRBV30 and TRBJ2-7; 13 nucleotides align to TRBD2. CDR3 length: 16 residues. The germline CDR1 and CDR2 sequences are GTSNPN and SVGIG (reference sequence). V was pared by 2 bases and J by 6 bases, with 10 bases of the junction left unmatched. Complete variable domain (other parts from reference TRBV30 and TRBJ2-7): SQTIHQWPATLVQPVGSPLSLECTVEGTSNPNLYWYRQAAGRGLQLLFYSVGIGQISSEVPQNLSASRPQDRQFILSSKKLLLSDSGFYLCAWSSSPGTSGTEQYFGPGTRLTVT.

The chain is built from TRBV11-2 and TRBJ1-2; perhaps TRBD1 as D (5 bases). V was trimmed by 5 bases and J by 4 bases, leaving 8 bases between them. This CDR3 comprises 12 residues. The germline gives CDR1 SGHAT, CDR2 FQNNGV. The CDR3: CASSQDSYGYTF. The DNA of the CDR3 is TGTGCCAGCAGCCAAGACAGCTATGGCTACACCTTC.